The clone carrying this T cell receptor (beta chain) was seen many times. Its antigen is undetermined. Donors were healthy Caucasian individuals from Russia aged roughly 6 to 100. Trimming took 7 bases from V and 6 from J; bases not matched to a gene: 10. The CDR3 extends over 13 amino acids. Germline loops: CDR1 DFQATT, CDR2 SNEGSKA (reference sequence). The data derive from a study of blood T cells in healthy people across ages. Study-wide results and caveats: PBMCs left unsorted prevented a conclusive naive versus antigen-experienced comparison. Age advanced and TCR beta diversity per million T cells fell, roughly linearly.

Combining a sample-barcoded 5' primer with a J-beta primer mix, a second PCR ran for about 7 to 11 cycles. TCRdb redid the calling of the 5' RACE reads with MiXCR, one entry per CDR3 protein. The sample has some 1.7 million distinct CDR3 sequences, 28% seen once. The sequence was obtained from a woman in her twenties or thirties in good health. The chain is built from TRBV20-1 and TRBJ2-7, with 9 bases fitting TRBD2. The sequencing sample was made of blood. DNA for the CDR3: TGCAGTGGGTTAGCGGGAGATGGGGTCGAGCAGTACTTC. It codes for CSGLAGDGVEQYF.